One and the same sample provided the 25 T cell receptor beta chains below, sequenced in a study of T cells in Graves' hyperthyroidism and ophthalmopathy. TCR beta CDR3 region amplification was performed from RNA transcripts. During a first-round RT-PCR of the TCR CDR3, the HTBI primer set was used. One entry per CDR3 protein results from TCRdb running MiXCR on the multiplex PCR reads. The table shows fewer than 650,000 distinct CDR3 sequences, with approximately 15% occurring only once. The specimen was blood. Every receptor here comes from a woman aged 40 to 50 with Graves' hyperthyroidism.

This clonotype was counted a few times. This chain joins TRBV4-1 and TRBJ2-6; no definite D call. Germline V CDR1 and CDR2: MGHRA, YSYEKL. The germline V and J ends were trimmed by 0 bases and 0 bases, with 6 bases remaining between them. The CDR3 spans 16 residues. In DNA, the CDR3 is TGCGCCAGCAGCCAAGATGGCAGCTCTGGGGCCAACGTCCTGACTTTC. It is translated as CASSQDGSSGANVLTF.

The V gene is TRBV2, the J gene TRBJ2-2; TRBD2 aligns across 11 bases. V dropped 3 bases and J dropped 6; count of bases not matched to a gene: 6. Germline loops: CDR1 SNHLY, CDR2 FYNNEI. This CDR3 is 16 amino acids long. The DNA for the CDR3 is TGTGCCAGCAGTGATCTAGCGGGAGGAATGTCCGGGGAGCTGTTTTTT. It specifies CASSDLAGGMSGELFF.

This clonotype was counted once. This sequence joins TRBV10-3 and TRBJ1-4; possible D gene TRBD1, 6 bases. The CDR3 sequence is 14 residues long. The germline V and J ends were trimmed by 2 bases and 7 bases, with 11 bases remaining between them. Germline lookup yields CDR1 ENHRY and CDR2 SYGVKD. The CDR3 region has the DNA TGTGCCATCAGTGAGGGGACAACCGCTGAAAAACTGTTTTTT. As protein: CAISEGTTAEKLFF.

The genes are TRBV25-1 and TRBJ2-7; D gene uncertain. CDR1 MGHDK and CDR2 SYGVNS come from the germline V gene. The CDR3 contains 14 residues. V was cut by 2 bases and J by 4 bases, with 12 bases left in between. CDR3 amino acids: CASSEPGARYEQYF. The CDR3 coding sequence is TGTGCCAGCAGTGAACCAGGCGCCAGGTACGAGCAGTACTTC.

This clonotype was observed many times. The chain couples TRBV7-9 to TRBJ2-5; no clear D gene. The CDR3 runs 15 residues. Germline values: CDR1 SEHNR, CDR2 FQNEAQ (reference sequence). The V end lost 4 bases, the J end lost 2 bases, and 14 bases lay between the germline ends. CDR3 residues: CASSYQPTRQETQYF. The DNA for the CDR3 is TGTGCCAGCAGCTACCAACCGACAAGACAAGAGACCCAGTACTTC.

This clonotype was observed at least ten times. This chain uses TRBV7-9 with TRBJ1-1; 9 bases align to TRBD1. The CDR3 is 14 amino acids. CDR1 and CDR2 (germline): SEHNR, FQNEAQ (reference sequence). V trimming: 6 bases; J trimming: 3 bases; junction bases outside the gene matches: 5. The DNA for the CDR3 is TGTGCCAGCAGAGGGACAGGGTGGGACACTGAAGCTTTCTTT. Translated: CASRGTGWDTEAFF. The whole variable domain, filled in from reference TRBV7-9 and TRBJ1-1, reads DTGVSQNPRHKITKRGQNVTFRCDPISEHNRLYWYRQTLGQGPEFLTYFQNEAQLEKSRLLSDRFSAERPKGSFSTLEIQRTEQGDSAMYLCASRGTGWDTEAFFGQGTRLTVV.

This clonotype has a count of ten or more. The genes are TRBV28 and TRBJ2-7; 8 bases agree with TRBD1. Per the germline V gene, CDR1 is MDHEN and CDR2 is SYDVKM. The J segment lost 4 bases and the V segment lost 8 bases, leaving 4 bases of the junction unmatched. CDR3 length: 12 residues. This CDR3 is CASGQGAYEQYF. Written as DNA, the CDR3 is TGTGCCAGCGGGCAGGGGGCGTACGAGCAGTACTTC. Full variable domain (rest looked up from reference TRBV28 and TRBJ2-7): DVKVTQSSRYLVKRTGEKVFLECVQDMDHENMFWYRQDPGLGLRLIYFSYDVKMKEKGDIPEGYSVSREKKERFSLILESASTNQTSMYLCASGQGAYEQYFGPGTRLTVT.

Note on this clonotype: A junction boundary mismatches the germline segment, possibly from a read error. The CDR3 reads CASLPGTGGITGELFF. The CDR3 DNA reads as TGTGCCAGCTTACCAGGGACAGGGGGTATCACCGGGGAGCTGTTTTTT. The chain is built from TRBV18 and TRBJ2-2; 11 bases map to TRBD1. Germline loops: CDR1 KGHSH, CDR2 LQKENI. The CDR3 runs to 16 residues.

V and J are TRBV10-3 and TRBJ2-7; D not certain. Germline CDR1 reads ENHRY; CDR2 reads SYGVKD. The CDR3 is 11 amino acids. V gave up 3 bases and J gave up 2 bases, with 2 bases separating them. In DNA form, the CDR3 reads TGTGCCATCAGTGATACCTACGAGCAGTACTTC. Residues: CAISDTYEQYF.

This clonotype was recorded at least ten times. This chain joins TRBV7-8 and TRBJ2-1, with 8 bases that match TRBD2. CDR3 length: 15 residues. V shed 6 bases, J shed 6 bases, and the junction held 10 bases outside the gene matches. From germline, CDR1 is SGHVS and CDR2 FQNEAQ. CDR3 coding DNA: TGTGCCAGCAGTGCCACTAGCGGAGCCGGCAATGAGCAGTTCTTC. Its translation is CASSATSGAGNEQFF.

This clonotype turned up a few times. This chain joins TRBV6-2 or TRBV6-3 and TRBJ1-2; no clear D. CDR1 and CDR2 (germline): MNHEY, SVGEGT. Deletions cut 2 bases from V and 4 bases from J, with 5 bases between. The CDR3 loop spans 12 amino acids. CDR3 DNA sequence: TGTGCCAGCAGTTACCAGACCTATGGCTACACCTTC. Protein sequence: CASSYQTYGYTF.

This chain links TRBV12-3 or TRBV12-4 with TRBJ1-1; D not certain. The V end was cut by 1 base, the J end by 0 bases, with 6 bases between. The CDR3 runs 14 residues. The CDR3 nucleotides read TGTGCCAGCAGTTTAGATGCGGTGAACACTGAAGCTTTCTTT. It translates to CASSLDAVNTEAFF.

This clonotype was picked up many times. The chain recombines TRBV28 with TRBJ1-5; TRBD1 aligns across 7 bases. CDR1 MDHEN and CDR2 SYDVKM come from the germline V gene. This CDR3 has 15 amino acids. The V segment lost 6 bases and the J segment 0 bases; nucleotides outside the gene matches: 5. CDR3 DNA sequence: TGTGCCAGCAGAGGACAGGCATATAGCAATCAGCCCCAGCATTTT. As protein: CASRGQAYSNQPQHF.

This clonotype was detected ten times or more. This chain uses TRBV20-1 with TRBJ1-1, with no clear D. Trimming shortened V by 1 base and J by 0 bases, and 9 bases separated the two germline ends. CDR1 and CDR2 from the germline V gene are DFQATT and SNEGSKA (reference sequence). The CDR3 has 14 amino acids. The CDR3 DNA follows: TGCAGTGCTAGAGCTGGAGCCATGAACACTGAAGCTTTCTTT. This encodes CSARAGAMNTEAFF.

This clonotype was seen ten or more times. CDR3 amino acids: CASSLNRPRGGELFF. The CDR3 nucleotides read TGTGCCAGCAGTTTAAACAGGCCGCGAGGCGGGGAGCTGTTTTTT. This chain joins TRBV12-3 or TRBV12-4 and TRBJ2-2; D possibly corresponds to TRBD1 (5 bases). The CDR3 sequence is 15 residues long. The ends were cut back, 2 bases at V and 7 bases at J, with 14 bases in the middle.

This clonotype was recorded many times. The CDR3 protein is CASSDRAGNEKLFF. The CDR3, as DNA: TGTGCCAGCAGCGACAGGGCTGGAAATGAAAAACTGTTTTTT. The rearrangement uses TRBV3-1 and TRBJ1-4; TRBD1 matches at 7 bases. Germline V CDR1 and CDR2: LGHDT, YNNKEL (reference sequence). This CDR3 contains 14 residues. V lost 5 bases to trimming and J lost 5 bases; unmatched junction nucleotides: 5.

The CDR3 DNA reads as TGTGCCAGCAGCCCACAGGGGTCCGGGGGTGATAATGAGCAGTTCTTC. Protein product: CASSPQGSGGDNEQFF. This chain connects TRBV9 to TRBJ2-1; D is perhaps TRBD1 (7 bases). This CDR3 has 16 residues. Germline V gene sequence: CDR1 SGDLS, CDR2 YYNGEE. V was trimmed by 4 bases and J by 7 bases, leaving 21 bases between them.

This clonotype was seen repeatedly, ten times or more. This chain links TRBV27 with TRBJ1-2, with D unclear. V lost 3 bases to trimming and J lost 0 bases, with 14 bases between them. The CDR3 has 16 residues. The germline gives CDR1 MNHEY, CDR2 SMNVEV (reference sequence). CDR3 bases: TGTGCCAGCAGTTTCCTCAAATCAGTAGCTAACTATGGCTACACCTTC. This gives the protein CASSFLKSVANYGYTF.

In this sample, this clonotype turned up a few times. The CDR3 reads CAARNSYNEQFF. In DNA form, the CDR3 reads TGTGCGGCGCGGAACTCCTACAATGAGCAGTTCTTC. This chain uses TRBV30 with TRBJ2-1, with unresolved D. CDR3 length: 12 residues. The germline gives CDR1 GTSNPN, CDR2 SVGIG (reference sequence). Combining the CDR3 with reference TRBV30 and TRBJ2-1 gives the whole variable domain SQTIHQWPATLVQPVGSPLSLECTVEGTSNPNLYWYRQAAGRGLQLLFYSVGIGQISSEVPQNLSASRPQDRQFILSSKKLLLSDSGFYLCAARNSYNEQFFGPGTRLTVL.

In its sample, this clonotype was seen many times. The CDR3 sequence: CASSYPPPGQLYEQYF. CDR3 DNA sequence: TGTGCCAGCAGTTATCCCCCGCCGGGACAGCTCTACGAGCAGTACTTC. The chain employs TRBV28 and TRBJ2-7, with 7 bases identical to TRBD1. V shed 4 bases, J shed 3 bases, and the junction held 12 bases outside the gene matches. Germline V gene data show CDR1 as MDHEN and CDR2 as SYDVKM. The CDR3 contains 16 residues. Together with reference TRBV28 and TRBJ2-7, the CDR3 gives the full variable domain: DVKVTQSSRYLVKRTGEKVFLECVQDMDHENMFWYRQDPGLGLRLIYFSYDVKMKEKGDIPEGYSVSREKKERFSLILESASTNQTSMYLCASSYPPPGQLYEQYFGPGTRLTVT.

This clonotype has at least ten counts. The rearrangement uses TRBV11-2 and TRBJ1-1; D is unresolved. Trimming removed 5 bases from V and 1 base from J, with 14 bases in between. Germline CDR1 is SGHAT and CDR2 is FQNNGV. This CDR3 has 15 amino acids. CDR3 sequence reads: CASSPVRIENTEAFF. The CDR3 nucleotides are TGTGCCAGCAGCCCGGTTAGGATAGAGAACACTGAAGCTTTCTTT.

This clonotype has a count of ten or more. The chain employs TRBV6-1 and TRBJ2-3, with D tentatively TRBD1 (6 bases). This CDR3 comprises 16 residues. V was clipped by 1 base and J by 2 bases, with 13 bases between them. CDR1 MNHNS and CDR2 SASEGT come from the germline V gene. CDR3 in amino acids: CASSEGGQPFTDTQYF. DNA for the CDR3: TGTGCCAGCAGTGAAGGTGGACAGCCTTTCACAGATACGCAGTATTTT.

This clonotype was observed many times. The chain combines TRBV3-1 with TRBJ2-2, with D possibly matching TRBD2 (6 bases). Germline V lookup: CDR1 LGHDT, CDR2 YNNKEL (reference sequence). The CDR3 is 15 amino acids. With 4 bases removed from V and 6 bases from J, the gap between germline ends came to 15 bases. Here the CDR3 reads CASSPWDSSAGELFF. CDR3 in DNA: TGTGCCAGCAGCCCTTGGGACTCGTCCGCCGGGGAGCTGTTTTTT.

This clonotype was counted at least ten times. Written as DNA, the CDR3 is TGCAGTGCTAGACCTTCAGGGGGCGGTGGCTACACCTTC. Protein product: CSARPSGGGGYTF. The chain links TRBV20-1 to TRBJ1-2; TRBD1 matches at 8 bases. Per the germline V gene, CDR1 is DFQATT and CDR2 is SNEGSKA (reference sequence). After removal of 2 bases from V and 7 bases from J, the junction contained 6 bases not matched to a gene. The CDR3 totals 13 residues.

This clonotype has ten or more counts. This chain connects TRBV3-1 to TRBJ2-3, with TRBD2 matching over 9 bases. J gave up 0 bases and V 0 bases, and 10 bases lay outside the gene matches. The CDR3 consists of 19 residues. Germline CDR1 and CDR2: LGHDT and YNNKEL (reference sequence). The CDR3 protein is CASSQELAGKTSSTDTQYF. The CDR3 nucleotides read TGTGCCAGCAGCCAAGAACTAGCGGGCAAGACCTCTAGCACAGATACGCAGTATTTT.